These T cell receptor beta chains were read from a single sample in a study of cytomegalovirus exposure and HLA in healthy donors. Measured with immunoSEQ multiplex PCR; TCRdb has only the in-frame clones, and not every one. The sample lists 130,000 or so clones; 6.5% to 9.5% were seen once. Sequenced input: PBMCs. Receptor source: a man aged 35-49 years in good health and CMV-seronegative. CDR3s include the opening cysteine and the closing phenylalanine or tryptophan.

J gene	V gene	CDR3 protein
TRBJ2-5	TRBV19	CASSRGLAGNQETQYF
TRBJ1-2	TRBV18	CASSPQTGYGYTF
TRBJ1-1	TRBV5-4	CASSFPSNTEAFF
TRBJ2-7	TRBV6-1	CASSEAGYEQYF
TRBJ2-5	TRBV7-2	CASSHRDFQETQYF
TRBJ2-1	TRBV2	CASSGGTGGFNEQFF
TRBJ2-1	TRBV27	CASSGTTWNEQFF
TRBJ1-2	TRBV7-8	CASSPTGGPRSYGYTF
TRBJ1-1	TRBV28	CASPGRGMGNTEAFF
TRBJ1-1	TRBV15	CATSRDRANTEAFF
TRBJ1-2	TRBV9	CASSVDTPGQGILTF
TRBJ1-5	TRBV7-9	CASSLEFGGLEPQHF
TRBJ1-5	TRBV16	CASSPGTGVQPQHF
TRBJ1-1	TRBV28	CASRLPPHLNTEAFF
TRBJ2-3	TRBV27	CASSSFTGTSGALHPFVEQYF
TRBJ2-5	TRBV30	CAWRHRAQGTQYF
TRBJ1-5	TRBV7-2	CASSHSDILPYSNQPQHF
TRBJ2-5	TRBV6-5	CASSFRATSETQYF
TRBJ2-5	TRBV29-1	CSVGQGAVETQYF
TRBJ2-1	TRBV4-3	CASSQTRTAVVYNEQFF
TRBJ2-7	TRBV4-1	CASSRFGGAYEQYF
TRBJ1-4	TRBV30	CAWTQGLTNEKLFF
TRBJ2-7	TRBV13	CASSLRQGAYEQYF
TRBJ2-3	TRBV2	CASSPLFSTDTQYF
TRBJ1-1	TRBV7-6	CASSLDRGNEAFF
TRBJ2-1	TRBV5-3	CARSTGTSGGIYNEQFF
TRBJ2-7	TRBV10-1	CASSELDSFTYEQYF
TRBJ2-3	TRBV30	CAWSVLWDTQYF
TRBJ1-5	TRBV6-1	CASSLSGSNQPQHF
.	TRBV5-4	CASSLRGSSEQYF